These 32 T cell receptor beta chains originate from one sample sequenced in a study of cytomegalovirus exposure and HLA in healthy donors listed by TCRdb under 2017. The library came from the immunoSEQ multiplex PCR assay. For the multiplex PCR, a mixture combining 60 forward primers for TCR Vbeta segments and 13 reverse primers for TCR Jbeta segments was used. In TCRdb, the immuneACCESS table is reduced to in-frame sequences with V and J assigned. These tables do not hold every clone; where another copy was compared, an unresolved V gene accounts for under half, and the others remain unexplained. The sample records 150,000 to 200,000 clones, around 85% of which are singletons. Approximately 6% of the sample is taken by the ten largest. The sequencing sample was made of PBMCs. These TCRs come from a man aged 35 to 55 in good health and CMV-seropositive.

J is TRBJ1-5 and V is TRBV7-8, with D perhaps matching TRBD1 (5 bases). The CDR3 loop spans 14 amino acids. V lost 2 bases, J lost 6 bases, and 11 bases lay in between. The germline gives CDR1 SGHVS, CDR2 FQNEAQ. CDR3 protein: CASSLRTTGQPQHF. CDR3 nucleotides: TGTGCCAGCAGCTTAAGGACAACGGGTCAGCCCCAGCATTTT.

The chain uses TRBV5-1 and TRBJ2-3; 11 bases map to TRBD1. The V gene's germline CDR1 is SGHRS and CDR2 YFSETQ. The junction had 0 bases not matched to a gene; V was cut back by 3 bases and J by 3 bases. There are 14 residues in the CDR3. The CDR3 coding sequence is TGCGCCAGCAGCTGGGACAGGGGGACAGATACGCAGTATTTT. This encodes CASSWDRGTDTQYF.

The chain combines TRBV19 with TRBJ2-3; 10 positions agree with TRBD1. CDR1 and CDR2 from the germline V gene are LNHDA and SQIVND (reference sequence). The ends lost 6 bases at V and 0 bases at J; junction bases unmatched: 6. The CDR3 totals 16 residues. Here the CDR3 reads CASRAGTGVSTDTQYF. DNA for the CDR3: TGTGCCAGTAGGGCCGGGACAGGGGTGAGCACAGATACGCAGTATTTT.

V and J are TRBV18 and TRBJ2-6; 7 bases are shared with TRBD1. The CDR3 consists of 17 residues. The V gene's germline CDR1 is KGHSH and CDR2 LQKENI. V shed 4 bases, J shed 0 bases, and the junction held 6 bases outside the gene matches. CDR3 bases: TGTGCCAGCTCACTACGCCAGGGGGACTCTGGGGCCAACGTCCTGACTTTC. This sequence encodes CASSLRQGDSGANVLTF. Complete variable domain (other parts from reference TRBV18 and TRBJ2-6): NAGVMQNPRHLVRRRGQEARLRCSPMKGHSHVYWYRQLPEEGLKFMVYLQKENIIDESGMPKERFSAEFPKEGPSILRIQQVVRGDSAAYFCASSLRQGDSGANVLTFGAGSRLTVL.

The rearrangement links TRBV9 to TRBJ1-2; the D gene is possibly TRBD1 (6 bases). Germline values: CDR1 SGDLS, CDR2 YYNGEE. Between the trimmed V and J ends, which lost 2 bases and 6 bases, there was a span of 14 bases. This CDR3 contains 14 residues. The CDR3 here is CASSVSGSGDGYTF. The CDR3 coding sequence is TGTGCCAGCAGCGTTTCAGGGTCAGGGGATGGCTACACCTTC. The whole variable domain, remainder taken from reference TRBV9 and TRBJ1-2, is DSGVTQTPKHLITATGQRVTLRCSPRSGDLSVYWYQQSLDQGLQFLIQYYNGEERAKGNILERFSAQQFPDLHSELNLSSLELGDSALYFCASSVSGSGDGYTFGSGTRLTVV.

This chain links TRBV7-2 with TRBJ1-6, with 10 bases fitting TRBD1. The trim removed 5 bases at V and 6 bases at J, leaving 7 bases unmatched. Germline CDR1 SGHTA, CDR2 FQGNSA. The CDR3 is 16 residues long. CDR3: CASSSRQGATNSPLHF. In DNA, the CDR3 is TGTGCCAGCAGCAGCCGACAGGGGGCGACTAATTCACCCCTCCACTTT.

The genes are TRBV14 and TRBJ1-4; TRBD1 aligns across 7 bases. The J segment lost 3 bases and the V segment lost 4 bases, leaving 8 bases of the junction unmatched. The germline V gene encodes CDR1 SGHDN and CDR2 FVKESK. There are 16 residues in the CDR3. CDR3 in amino acids: CASSPRRGPANEKLFF. In DNA, the CDR3 is TGTGCCAGCAGCCCCCGAAGGGGGCCGGCTAATGAAAAACTGTTTTTT.

The V gene is TRBV30, the J gene TRBJ2-7; the D gene is possibly TRBD1 (6 bases). This CDR3 region has 14 residues. CDR1 GTSNPN and CDR2 SVGIG come from the germline V gene (reference sequence). Deletions cut 0 bases from V and 6 bases from J, with 15 bases between. For the CDR3, the DNA is TGTGCCTGGAGTGTAGGCAGGGGAGCGTTCGAGCAGTACTTC. Encoded protein: CAWSVGRGAFEQYF.

A remark on this clone: Other DNA sequences in the same sample also yield this CDR3. The J gene is TRBJ2-1, the V gene TRBV4-2, with 7 bases identical to TRBD2. The germline gives CDR1 LGHNA, CDR2 YNFKEQ. The length of the CDR3 is 16 residues. V shed 1 base, J shed 0 bases, and the junction held 3 bases outside the gene matches. The CDR3 loop reads CASSQVGGGSYNEQFF. CDR3 nucleotides: TGTGCCAGCAGCCAAGTAGGCGGGGGCTCCTACAATGAGCAGTTCTTC.

This chain connects TRBV29-1 to TRBJ2-7, with 9 bases matching TRBD1. This CDR3 is built from 12 residues. V shed 7 bases and J 3 bases; nucleotides not matched to a gene: 4. In germline, CDR1 is SQVTM, CDR2 ANQGSEA. The CDR3, as DNA: TGCAGCGCTCAGGGACAGGGCTACGAGCAGTACTTC. This sequence encodes CSAQGQGYEQYF.

The V and J genes are TRBV4-1 and TRBJ2-7; 9 nucleotides match TRBD2. Germline-derived CDR1 and CDR2 are MGHRA and YSYEKL. This CDR3 region has 13 residues. The junction had 1 base not matched to a gene; V was cut back by 4 bases and J by 3 bases. The CDR3 loop reads CASSLRGGYEQYF. CDR3 DNA: TGCGCCAGCAGCCTGCGGGGGGGCTACGAGCAGTACTTC.

The chain links TRBV5-1 to TRBJ2-7, with D tentatively TRBD2 (7 bases). CDR3 length: 15 amino acids. The germline V and J ends were trimmed by 4 bases and 2 bases, with 16 bases remaining between them. Looked up from germline, CDR1 is SGHRS and CDR2 is YFSETQ. CDR3 protein: CASSPGGGTPYEQYF. DNA of the CDR3: TGCGCCAGCAGCCCTGGGGGGGGCACACCCTACGAGCAGTACTTC.

There are a few counts of this clone. The gene calls are TRBV7-9 and TRBJ1-3, with D hard to call. Germline V gene sequence: CDR1 SEHNR, CDR2 FQNEAQ (reference sequence). The V end was cut by 5 bases, the J end by 8 bases, with 4 bases between. This CDR3 contains 10 residues. CDR3 sequence: CASSRHTIYF. DNA of the CDR3: TGTGCCAGCAGCCGTCACACCATATATTTT.

The J gene is TRBJ2-7, the V gene TRBV4-3; TRBD1 matches at 10 bases. This CDR3 is 15 amino acids long. Germline assignment: CDR1 LGHNA and CDR2 YSLEER. After removal of 3 bases from V and 3 bases from J, the junction contained 5 bases not matched to a gene. The CDR3: CASSQTGQGIYEQYF. The CDR3 coding sequence is TGCGCCAGCAGCCAGACGGGACAGGGGATCTACGAGCAGTACTTC.

The J gene is TRBJ2-1, the V gene TRBV10-3; weak D call: TRBD2 (7 bases). The germline CDR1 and CDR2 sequences are ENHRY and SYGVKD. V gave up 4 bases and J gave up 0 bases, with 13 bases separating them. The CDR3 runs 16 residues. CDR3 protein: CAISGGAGASYNEQFF. CDR3 bases: TGTGCCATCAGTGGGGGGGCGGGGGCCTCCTACAATGAGCAGTTCTTC.

As for this clone: This CDR3 is also generated by other DNA sequences in the sample. This sequence joins TRBV6-1 and TRBJ1-4; TRBD1 aligns across 9 bases. The V gene's germline CDR1 is MNHNS and CDR2 SASEGT. The CDR3 contains 14 residues. Losses at the gene ends were 5 bases for V and 8 bases for J; bases not matched to a gene: 6. CDR3 residues: CASSLGQGYEKLFF. DNA of the CDR3: TGTGCCAGCAGTCTGGGACAGGGCTACGAAAAACTGTTTTTT.

In DNA, the CDR3 is TGCGCCAGCCTGATAACAGGAATCACGGTCTATGGCTACACCTTC. Its translation: CASLITGITVYGYTF. This chain links TRBV23-1 with TRBJ1-2, with D possibly being TRBD1 (5 bases). TRBV23-1 is classed as an ORF, of uncertain function. The CDR3 sequence is 15 residues long. V shed 8 bases and J shed 4 bases, with 20 bases lying between them.

The CDR3 loop is CASSVVGQGLTGELFF. Here the CDR3 DNA reads TGTGCCAGCAGCGTAGTGGGACAGGGGCTCACCGGGGAGCTGTTTTTT. The chain links TRBV9 to TRBJ2-2; TRBD1 matches at 10 bases. The J segment lost 4 bases and the V segment lost 0 bases, leaving 3 bases of the junction unmatched. CDR1 SGDLS and CDR2 YYNGEE come from the germline V gene. The CDR3 spans 16 residues.

The V and J genes are TRBV13 and TRBJ1-3, with a tentative D call TRBD1 (5 bases). The CDR3 sequence is 14 residues long. Trimming shortened V by 5 bases and J by 0 bases, and 8 bases separated the two germline ends. Germline CDR1 and CDR2: PRHDT and FYEKMQ (reference sequence). CDR3 protein: CASSARVSGNTIYF. DNA for the CDR3: TGTGCCAGCAGCGCCAGGGTCTCTGGAAACACCATATATTTT.

This clone was picked up a small number of times. The rearrangement uses TRBV5-4 and TRBJ2-3; possible D gene TRBD2, 5 bases. CDR3 length: 15 residues. V lost 6 bases, J lost 2 bases, and 16 bases lay in between. The germline gives CDR1 SGHNT, CDR2 YYREEE (reference sequence). The CDR3 region is CASTPGRRATDTQYF. The CDR3 coding sequence is TGTGCCAGCACTCCGGGGAGACGGGCCACAGATACGCAGTATTTT.

The chain carries TRBV9 and TRBJ2-2, with 9 positions matching TRBD2. The germline CDR1 and CDR2 sequences are SGDLS and YYNGEE. J gave up 1 base and V 2 bases, and 3 bases lay outside the gene matches. CDR3 size: 16 residues. In DNA form, the CDR3 reads TGTGCCAGCAGCGTCCTTAGCGGGGGGAACACCGGGGAGCTGTTTTTT. Protein: CASSVLSGGNTGELFF.

J is TRBJ1-2 and V is TRBV6-5; D uncertain. Germline V gene data show CDR1 as MNHEY and CDR2 as SVGAGI. This CDR3 is 15 amino acids long. V shed 0 bases and J shed 1 base, with 9 bases lying between them. The chain's CDR3 is CASSYSKEGNYGYTF. CDR3 in DNA: TGTGCCAGCAGTTACTCGAAGGAGGGTAACTATGGCTACACCTTC.

This sequence joins TRBV7-8 and TRBJ1-4; 7 bases fit TRBD1. Per germline, CDR1 SGHVS and CDR2 FQNEAQ. The ends lost 5 bases at V and 4 bases at J; junction bases unmatched: 10. CDR3 size: 16 residues. CDR3 in DNA: TGTGCCAGCAGCCCGATAGGACAGGCTATTAATGAAAAACTGTTTTTT. Residues: CASSPIGQAINEKLFF.

V gene TRBV6-5 combines with J gene TRBJ2-3; D might be TRBD2 (6 bases). This CDR3 comprises 15 residues. Germline CDR1 is MNHEY and CDR2 is SVGAGI. V lost 6 bases, J lost 6 bases, and 19 bases lay in between. CDR3 sequence: CASSRRGLGRDTQYF. The CDR3 bases are TGTGCCAGCAGCCGTAGGGGACTTGGACGGGATACGCAGTATTTT.

The chain uses TRBV5-1 and TRBJ2-3, with 7 bases aligning to TRBD1. The V gene's germline CDR1 is SGHRS and CDR2 YFSETQ. The CDR3 is 16 amino acids. J gave up 0 bases and V 0 bases, and 4 bases lay outside the gene matches. The CDR3 is CASSLAGTESTDTQYF. The CDR3 DNA is TGCGCCAGCAGCTTGGCGGGGACAGAAAGCACAGATACGCAGTATTTT.

This clone was recorded only once. This chain links TRBV19 with TRBJ2-1; D unresolved. Germline V lookup: CDR1 LNHDA, CDR2 SQIVND (reference sequence). V was clipped by 2 bases and J by 0 bases, with 8 bases between them. The CDR3 has 15 amino acids. CDR3 sequence reads: CASSILESSYNEQFF. The DNA for the CDR3 is TGTGCCAGTAGTATATTAGAAAGCTCCTACAATGAGCAGTTCTTC.

In nucleotides, the CDR3 is TGTGCCAGCAGCTCAGATGGAGAGACCCAGTACTTC. Translating it yields CASSSDGETQYF. The chain couples TRBV28 to TRBJ2-5; the D is unclear. This CDR3 has 12 residues. V lost 6 bases and J 4 bases, leaving 9 bases between the germline ends. Germline V CDR1 and CDR2: MDHEN, SYDVKM.

The genes are TRBV6-5 and TRBJ2-1; D is possibly TRBD1 (6 bases). The V end lost 7 bases, the J end lost 7 bases, and 14 bases lay between the germline ends. Germline V gives CDR1 MNHEY, CDR2 SVGAGI. The CDR3 has 13 amino acids. The CDR3 sequence: CASMEQGRNEQFF. CDR3 nucleotides: TGTGCCAGCATGGAGCAGGGGCGGAATGAGCAGTTCTTC.

This clone was found a few times. This chain joins TRBV30 and TRBJ1-2; 10 nucleotides agree with TRBD1. Per germline, CDR1 GTSNPN and CDR2 SVGIG (reference sequence). The CDR3 has 13 amino acids. The junction had 1 base not matched to a gene; V was cut back by 2 bases and J by 4 bases. CDR3 sequence: CAWSRDRGYGYTF. The CDR3 bases are TGTGCCTGGAGTCGGGACAGGGGCTATGGCTACACCTTC. The full variable domain, with the rest looked up from reference TRBV30 and TRBJ1-2, is SQTIHQWPATLVQPVGSPLSLECTVEGTSNPNLYWYRQAAGRGLQLLFYSVGIGQISSEVPQNLSASRPQDRQFILSSKKLLLSDSGFYLCAWSRDRGYGYTFGSGTRLTVV.

In its sample, this clone was seen once. The chain joins TRBV7-9 to TRBJ1-1; D gene uncertain. Germline V lookup: CDR1 SEHNR, CDR2 FQNEAQ (reference sequence). The CDR3 consists of 12 residues. V dropped 3 bases and J dropped 4 bases, with 6 bases sitting between them. The CDR3 is CASSLSSTEAFF. The CDR3 DNA follows: TGTGCCAGCAGCTTGTCGAGCACTGAAGCTTTCTTT.

This rearrangement joins TRBV4-3 to TRBJ2-7; 9 bases align to TRBD1. CDR1 is LGHNA and CDR2 is YSLEER in the germline V gene. Losses at the gene ends were 4 bases for V and 2 bases for J; bases not matched to a gene: 3. This CDR3 is built from 14 residues. Written as DNA, the CDR3 is TGCGCCAGCAGCCGTCGGACAGGGGCCTACGAGCAGTACTTC. The encoded protein is CASSRRTGAYEQYF.

This clone is a singleton in its sample. The gene calls are TRBV27 and TRBJ2-3, with D possibly matching TRBD2 (6 bases). Germline V gene sequence: CDR1 MNHEY, CDR2 SMNVEV (reference sequence). Trimming stripped 2 bases from V and 1 base from J, with 10 bases between. This CDR3 is 15 amino acids long. CDR3 in amino acids: CASSLGWGGTDTQYF. The CDR3 DNA follows: TGTGCCAGCAGTTTAGGATGGGGGGGCACAGATACGCAGTATTTT.